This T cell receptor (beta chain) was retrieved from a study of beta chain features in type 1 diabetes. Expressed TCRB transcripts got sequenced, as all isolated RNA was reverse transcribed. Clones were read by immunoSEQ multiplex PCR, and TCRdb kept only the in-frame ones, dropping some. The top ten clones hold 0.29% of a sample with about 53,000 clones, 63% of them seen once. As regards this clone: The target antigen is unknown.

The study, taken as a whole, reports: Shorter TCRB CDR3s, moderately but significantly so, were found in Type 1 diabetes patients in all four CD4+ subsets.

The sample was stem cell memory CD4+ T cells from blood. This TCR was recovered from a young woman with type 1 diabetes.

The CDR3 is CASSALGQGASNEQFF. The DNA for the CDR3 is TGTGCCAGCAGCGCCTTGGGGCAGGGGGCCTCCAATGAGCAGTTCTTC. The rearrangement uses TRBV9 and TRBJ2-1; TRBD1 aligns across 8 bases. Trimming removed 3 bases from V and 6 bases from J; junction bases left unmatched: 11. The CDR3 consists of 16 residues. Germline V lookup: CDR1 SGDLS, CDR2 YYNGEE.